This entry is about one T cell receptor (beta chain). Being one base from a much bigger clone, this may be a read error. Without the conserved terminal phenylalanine or tryptophan, this CDR3 likely stems from a read error. This sample was included in a study of T cells in Graves' hyperthyroidism and ophthalmopathy. CDR1 and CDR2 from the germline V gene are MNHEY and SVGEGT. CDR3 length: 11 residues. The V end was cut by 5 bases, the J end by 7 bases, with 8 bases between. Regions amplified from RNA transcripts were the TCR beta CDR3 regions. When the TCR CDR3 underwent first-round RT-PCR, the HTBI primer set was used. Using its own MiXCR run on the multiplex PCR reads, TCRdb lists one record per CDR3 protein. Of 370,000 or so distinct CDR3 sequences in the sample, more than 15% were seen once.

The TCR originated in a woman under 30 with Graves' hyperthyroidism that later progressed to Graves' ophthalmopathy. This sequence joins TRBV6-2 or TRBV6-3 and TRBJ1-2; D is undetermined. Sequenced sample: blood. CDR3 sequence reads: CASSPGPGYTL. The CDR3 DNA reads as TGTGCCAGCAGTCCGGGTCCTGGCTACACCCTC.